A single sample gave rise to the 20 T cell receptor beta chains below, sequenced in a study of T cells in Graves' hyperthyroidism and ophthalmopathy. Template material for amplifying TCR beta CDR3 regions consisted of RNA transcripts. With the HTBI primer set, the TCR CDR3 went through a first round of RT-PCR. TCRdb processed the multiplex PCR reads anew with MiXCR; each CDR3 protein has one entry. The data contain under 600,000 distinct CDR3 sequences, about a sixth of them singletons. The sample consisted of blood. These receptors came from a woman in her thirties or forties with Graves' ophthalmopathy.

The chain recombines TRBV2 with TRBJ2-7; no clear D gene. Germline CDR1 SNHLY, CDR2 FYNNEI. V was cut by 0 bases and J by 2 bases, with 26 bases left in between. The CDR3 is made up of 20 amino acids. Here the CDR3 reads CASSEALVSSLRIGAYEQYF. Written as DNA, the CDR3 is TGTGCCAGCAGTGAAGCGCTTGTGAGCAGCCTACGGATAGGAGCCTACGAGCAGTACTTC.

The chain employs TRBV27 and TRBJ1-4, with 7 bases fitting TRBD1. The V gene's germline CDR1 is MNHEY and CDR2 SMNVEV (reference sequence). Unmatched junction bases numbered 11, after V lost 8 bases and J lost 8 bases. CDR3 length: 14 amino acids. In nucleotides, the CDR3 is TGTGCCAGCGGACCGACAGGGATGGGAGAAAAACTGTTTTTT. This codes for CASGPTGMGEKLFF. The variable domain in full, with the rest retrieved from reference TRBV27 and TRBJ1-4, is EAQVTQNPRYLITVTGKKLTVTCSQNMNHEYMSWYRQDPGLGLRQIYYSMNVEVTDKGDVPEGYKVSRKEKRNFPLILESPSPNQTSLYFCASGPTGMGEKLFFGSGTQLSVL.

There are a few counts of this clonotype. This could be a read error, since a much larger clone is one nucleotide away. The J gene is TRBJ2-3, the V gene TRBV20-1; 9 bases agree with TRBD2. This CDR3 has 16 amino acids. CDR1 and CDR2 from the germline V gene are DFQATT and SNEGSKA (reference sequence). V shed 1 base, J shed 5 bases, and the junction held 10 bases outside the gene matches. CDR3 bases: TGCAGTGCTAGAGGGGAGCGGGAGGCCGGGGGAGATACGCAGTATTTT. Its protein is CSARGEREAGGDTQYF.

The sample holds a few counts of this clonotype. The rearrangement uses TRBV19 and TRBJ2-2, with 11 bases that match TRBD2. Unmatched junction bases numbered 6, after V lost 5 bases and J lost 4 bases. From germline, CDR1 is LNHDA and CDR2 SQIVND (reference sequence). CDR3 size: 16 residues. The CDR3 DNA is TGTGCCAGTAGTTCGTTAGCGGGAGGGCTCACCGGGGAGCTGTTTTTT. Translation: CASSSLAGGLTGELFF.

The rearrangement uses TRBV3-1 and TRBJ1-1, with D uncertain. V lost 1 base, J lost 1 base, and 25 bases lay in between. The CDR3 is made up of 20 amino acids. Per the germline V gene, CDR1 is LGHDT and CDR2 is YNNKEL (reference sequence). DNA for the CDR3: TGTGCCAGCAGCCAAGGTAATCGACCTGGGCCAGACAACCCGAACACTGAAGCTTTCTTT. It yields the protein CASSQGNRPGPDNPNTEAFF. Drawing the rest from reference TRBV3-1 and TRBJ1-1, the complete variable domain is DTAVSQTPKYLVTQMGNDKSIKCEQNLGHDTMYWYKQDSKKFLKIMFSYNNKELIINETVPNRFSPKSPDKAHLNLHINSLELGDSAVYFCASSQGNRPGPDNPNTEAFFGQGTRLTVV.

This clonotype was recorded at least ten times. The chain is built from TRBV28 and TRBJ1-1; 7 positions agree with TRBD1. This CDR3 comprises 12 residues. Per the germline V gene, CDR1 is MDHEN and CDR2 is SYDVKM. Trimming took 6 bases from V and 8 from J; bases not matched to a gene: 6. This CDR3 is CASRPGGREAFF. Here the CDR3 DNA reads TGTGCCAGCAGACCAGGGGGGCGAGAAGCTTTCTTT.

This clonotype was seen many times. This chain joins TRBV6-5 and TRBJ2-7; 8 nucleotides agree with TRBD1. In germline, CDR1 is MNHEY, CDR2 SVGAGI. The V segment lost 2 bases and the J segment 2 bases; nucleotides outside the gene matches: 5. The CDR3 extends over 15 amino acids. DNA for the CDR3: TGTGCCAGCAGTTACCGTGGACAGGGAACCTACGAGCAGTACTTC. Translated: CASSYRGQGTYEQYF.

The rearrangement links TRBV7-8 to TRBJ1-2; 9 bases are shared with TRBD1. V shed 0 bases, J shed 5 bases, and the junction held 7 bases outside the gene matches. From germline, CDR1 is SGHVS and CDR2 FQNEAQ. This CDR3 has 16 residues. The DNA for the CDR3 is TGTGCCAGCAGCTTAGCGGGGGGGACAGGGTTTTATGGCTACACCTTC. It codes for CASSLAGGTGFYGYTF.

The V and J genes are TRBV19 and TRBJ2-2; TRBD1 agrees at 10 bases. The CDR3 runs 18 residues. V lost 4 bases, J lost 6 bases, and 14 bases stayed unmatched. Germline CDR1 is LNHDA and CDR2 is SQIVND (reference sequence). In nucleotides, the CDR3 is TGTGCCAGTAGTACCGGGACAGGGGAGTTTAGGTGGGCCGGGGAGCTGTTTTTT. Translation: CASSTGTGEFRWAGELFF.

The table lists this clonotype with many counts. The junction and the germline gene differ at one end; a read error may be behind it. CDR3 DNA: TGTGCCAGCAGTGTAGGCAGAGCCACAGATACGCAGTATTTT. This gives the protein CASSVGRATDTQYF. The gene calls are TRBV9 and TRBJ2-3, with D hard to call. The CDR3 extends over 14 amino acids. Germline V gene data show CDR1 as SGDLS and CDR2 as YYNGEE.

In DNA form, the CDR3 reads TGCGCCAGCCGACGGGGAGGGGGCGAGGAGACCCAGTACTTC. This gives the protein CASRRGGGEETQYF. This sequence joins TRBV5-1 and TRBJ2-5, with D perhaps matching TRBD1 or TRBD2 (7 bases each). Deletions cut 7 bases from V and 5 bases from J, with 18 bases between. CDR3 length: 14 amino acids. Germline V lookup: CDR1 SGHRS, CDR2 YFSETQ.

In its sample, this clonotype was seen many times. This chain links TRBV5-5 with TRBJ1-5; no reliable D call. The CDR3 loop spans 16 amino acids. Germline V lookup: CDR1 SGHKS, CDR2 YYEKEE (reference sequence). V was trimmed by 4 bases and J by 0 bases, leaving 14 bases between them. The CDR3 DNA is TGTGCCAGCAGCCCGTACGGCTTAGCTAGCAATCAGCCCCAGCATTTT. Amino acids: CASSPYGLASNQPQHF.

The J gene is TRBJ2-7, the V gene TRBV29-1, with 7 bases aligning to TRBD2. This CDR3 spans 13 amino acids. V lost 6 bases to trimming and J lost 7 bases; unmatched junction nucleotides: 12. The germline V gene encodes CDR1 SQVTM and CDR2 ANQGSEA. CDR3 nucleotide sequence: TGCAGCGTCCAGACTAGCCAATTTACGGAGCAGTACTTC. This codes for CSVQTSQFTEQYF.

In this sample, this clonotype turned up many times. J is TRBJ2-7 and V is TRBV5-1, with D tentatively TRBD1 or TRBD2 (5 bases each). V was shortened by 1 base and J by 3 bases, with 14 bases between the two germline ends. The length of the CDR3 is 15 residues. Germline CDR1 is SGHRS and CDR2 is YFSETQ. The CDR3 region has the DNA TGCGCCAGCAGCTTGATGGCAGGGACGATCTACGAGCAGTACTTC. Residues: CASSLMAGTIYEQYF.

V is TRBV2 and J is TRBJ1-5, with no clear D. Between the trimmed V and J ends, which lost 6 bases and 2 bases, there was a span of 14 bases. CDR3 size: 15 residues. Per the germline V gene, CDR1 is SNHLY and CDR2 is FYNNEI. The CDR3 region has the DNA TGTGCCAGCAGCGAACGGGAGGGAGGCAATCAGCCCCAGCATTTT. Protein sequence: CASSEREGGNQPQHF.

The chain couples TRBV19 to TRBJ1-1, with a possible D match to TRBD1 (6 bases). This CDR3 contains 15 residues. Germline V CDR1 and CDR2: LNHDA, SQIVND (reference sequence). The V and J ends lost 6 bases and 0 bases respectively, with 14 bases between them. The CDR3 loop is CASSQGYGVNTEAFF. CDR3 DNA: TGTGCCAGTAGCCAGGGGTATGGGGTGAACACTGAAGCTTTCTTT.

The sample holds many counts of this clonotype. The chain is built from TRBV7-8 and TRBJ2-5; the D gene could be TRBD1 or TRBD2 (5 bases each). This CDR3 has 15 residues. Per the germline V gene, CDR1 is SGHVS and CDR2 is FQNEAQ. Trimming took off 0 bases at V and 7 bases at J, with 15 bases between the two ends. CDR3 loop: CASSLAKGPRGTQYF. The CDR3 DNA is TGTGCCAGCAGCTTAGCGAAGGGCCCGAGGGGGACCCAGTACTTC.

This clonotype was observed a handful of times. This sequence joins TRBV20-1 and TRBJ1-1; D perhaps matches TRBD1 (5 bases). Trimming took off 5 bases at V and 0 bases at J, with 19 bases between the two ends. CDR1 and CDR2 (germline): DFQATT, SNEGSKA (reference sequence). The CDR3 runs to 16 residues. The CDR3 DNA is TGCAGTGCTGAAGGCATACAAAGGGGTCTGAACACTGAAGCTTTCTTT. Translating gives CSAEGIQRGLNTEAFF.

This chain links TRBV20-1 with TRBJ2-5; a possible D gene is TRBD2 (5 bases). The V and J ends lost 3 bases and 3 bases respectively, with 17 bases between them. The CDR3 runs to 15 residues. Germline V lookup: CDR1 DFQATT, CDR2 SNEGSKA (reference sequence). The DNA of the CDR3 is TGCAGTGCTAGTTCAGAAATAGACTACGAAGAGACCCAGTACTTC. Translating it yields CSASSEIDYEETQYF.

This clonotype was observed at least ten times. The rearrangement uses TRBV28 and TRBJ1-1; D is possibly TRBD1 (6 bases). Germline CDR1 MDHEN, CDR2 SYDVKM. This CDR3 comprises 15 residues. V shed 7 bases and J shed 4 bases, with 19 bases lying between them. CDR3 coding DNA: TGTGCCAGCACCCGAAGGGGGTATTTGGTCACTGAAGCTTTCTTT. Translated: CASTRRGYLVTEAFF.